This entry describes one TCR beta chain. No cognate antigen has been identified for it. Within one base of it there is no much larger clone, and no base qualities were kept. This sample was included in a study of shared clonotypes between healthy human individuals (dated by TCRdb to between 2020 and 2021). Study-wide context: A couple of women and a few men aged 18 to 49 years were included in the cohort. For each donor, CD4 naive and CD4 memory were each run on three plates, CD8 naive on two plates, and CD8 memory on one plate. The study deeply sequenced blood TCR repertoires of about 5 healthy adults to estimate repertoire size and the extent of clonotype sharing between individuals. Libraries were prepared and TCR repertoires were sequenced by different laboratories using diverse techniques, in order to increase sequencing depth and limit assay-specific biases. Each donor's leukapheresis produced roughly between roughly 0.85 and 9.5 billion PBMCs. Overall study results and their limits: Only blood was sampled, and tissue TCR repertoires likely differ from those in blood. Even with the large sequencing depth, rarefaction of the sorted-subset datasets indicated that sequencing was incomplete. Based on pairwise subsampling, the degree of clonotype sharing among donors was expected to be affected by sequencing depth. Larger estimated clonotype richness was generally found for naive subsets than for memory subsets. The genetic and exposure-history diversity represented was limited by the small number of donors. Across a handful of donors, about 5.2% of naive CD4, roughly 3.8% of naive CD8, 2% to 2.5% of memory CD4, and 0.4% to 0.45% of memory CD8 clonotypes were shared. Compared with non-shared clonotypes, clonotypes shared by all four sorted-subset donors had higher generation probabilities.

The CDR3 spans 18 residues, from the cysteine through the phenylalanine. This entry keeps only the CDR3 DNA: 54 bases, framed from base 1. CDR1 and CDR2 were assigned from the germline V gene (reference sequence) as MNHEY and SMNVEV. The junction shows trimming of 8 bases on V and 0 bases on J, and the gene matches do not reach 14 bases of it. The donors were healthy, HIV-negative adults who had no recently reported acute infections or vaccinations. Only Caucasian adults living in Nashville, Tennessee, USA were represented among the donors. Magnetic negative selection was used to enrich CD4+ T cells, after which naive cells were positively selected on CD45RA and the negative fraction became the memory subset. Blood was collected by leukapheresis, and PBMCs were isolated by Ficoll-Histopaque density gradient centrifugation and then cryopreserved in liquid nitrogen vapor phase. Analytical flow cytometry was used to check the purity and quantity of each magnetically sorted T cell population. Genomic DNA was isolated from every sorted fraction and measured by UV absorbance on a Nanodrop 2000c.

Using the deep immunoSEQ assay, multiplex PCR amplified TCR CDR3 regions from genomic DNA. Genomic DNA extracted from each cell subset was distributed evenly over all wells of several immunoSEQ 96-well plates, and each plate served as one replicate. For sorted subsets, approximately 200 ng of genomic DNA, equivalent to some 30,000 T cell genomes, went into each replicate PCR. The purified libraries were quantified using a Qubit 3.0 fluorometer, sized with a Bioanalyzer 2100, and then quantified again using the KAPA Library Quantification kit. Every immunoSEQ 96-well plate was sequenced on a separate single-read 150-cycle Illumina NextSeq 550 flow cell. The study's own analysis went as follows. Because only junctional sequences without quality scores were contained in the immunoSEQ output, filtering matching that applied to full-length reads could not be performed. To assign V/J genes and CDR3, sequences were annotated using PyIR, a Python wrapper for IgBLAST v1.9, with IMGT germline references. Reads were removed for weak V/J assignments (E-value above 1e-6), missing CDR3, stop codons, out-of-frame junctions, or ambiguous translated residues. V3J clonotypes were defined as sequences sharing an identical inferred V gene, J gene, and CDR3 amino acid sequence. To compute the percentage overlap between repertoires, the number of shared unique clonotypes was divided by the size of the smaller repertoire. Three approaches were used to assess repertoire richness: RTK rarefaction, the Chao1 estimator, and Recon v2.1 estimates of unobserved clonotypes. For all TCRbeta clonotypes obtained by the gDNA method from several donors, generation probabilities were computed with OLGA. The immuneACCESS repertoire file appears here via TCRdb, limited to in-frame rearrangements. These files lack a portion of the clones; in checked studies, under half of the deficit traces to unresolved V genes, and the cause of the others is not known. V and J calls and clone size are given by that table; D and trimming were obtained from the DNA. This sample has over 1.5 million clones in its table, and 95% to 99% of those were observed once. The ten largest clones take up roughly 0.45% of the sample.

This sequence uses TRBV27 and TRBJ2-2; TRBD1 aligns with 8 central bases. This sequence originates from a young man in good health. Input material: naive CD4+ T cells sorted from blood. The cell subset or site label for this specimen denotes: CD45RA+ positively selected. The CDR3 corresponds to CASRTLQTGVANTGELFF. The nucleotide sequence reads TGTGCCAGCCGAACCCTCCAGACAGGGGTCGCGAACACCGGGGAGCTGTTTTTT.